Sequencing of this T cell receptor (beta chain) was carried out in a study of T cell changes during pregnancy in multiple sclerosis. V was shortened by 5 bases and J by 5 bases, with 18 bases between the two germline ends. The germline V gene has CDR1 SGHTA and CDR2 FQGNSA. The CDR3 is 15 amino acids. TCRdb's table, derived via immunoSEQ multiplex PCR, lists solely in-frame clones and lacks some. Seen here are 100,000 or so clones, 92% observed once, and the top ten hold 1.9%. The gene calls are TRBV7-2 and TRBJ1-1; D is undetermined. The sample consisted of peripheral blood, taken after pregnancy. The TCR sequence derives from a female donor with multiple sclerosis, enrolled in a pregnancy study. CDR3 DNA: TGTGCCAGCAGCCCCCACACAGAGCGAGGGACTGAAGCTTTCTTT. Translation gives CASSPHTERGTEAFF.